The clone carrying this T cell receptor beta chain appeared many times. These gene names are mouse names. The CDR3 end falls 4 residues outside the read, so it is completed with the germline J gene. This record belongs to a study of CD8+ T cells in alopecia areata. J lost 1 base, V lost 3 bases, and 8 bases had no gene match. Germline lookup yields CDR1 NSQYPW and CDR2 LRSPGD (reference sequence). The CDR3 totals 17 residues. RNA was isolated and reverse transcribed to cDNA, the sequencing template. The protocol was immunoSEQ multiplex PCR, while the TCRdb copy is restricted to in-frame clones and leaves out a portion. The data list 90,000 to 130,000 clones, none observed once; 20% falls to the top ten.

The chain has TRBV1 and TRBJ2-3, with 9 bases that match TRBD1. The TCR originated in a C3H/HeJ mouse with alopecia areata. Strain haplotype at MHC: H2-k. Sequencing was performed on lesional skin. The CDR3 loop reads CTCSAPDRGAGAETLYF. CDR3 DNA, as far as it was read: TGCACCTGCAGTGCGCCCGACAGGGGGGCGGGTGCAGAA.